These 27 T cell receptor beta chains came from one sample sequenced in a study of T cell responses to AZD1222 COVID-19 vaccine. Clones were sequenced by immunoSEQ multiplex PCR, and TCRdb holds only the in-frame ones, with some missing. This table holds more than 95,000 clones, about 87% found once. This sample comprised peripheral blood, obtained on day 0 of AZD1222 vaccination. The receptors come from an adult in good health.

The chain is built from TRBV28 and TRBJ1-4, with D perhaps TRBD1 (6 bases). The CDR3 sequence is 12 residues long. Germline CDR1 and CDR2: MDHEN and SYDVKM. The V gene lost 6 bases and the J gene lost 11 bases, with 13 bases spanning the gap. The CDR3 region has the DNA TGTGCCAGCAGCCTACCGAGGGGGAAACTGTTTTTT. Translation gives CASSLPRGKLFF.

The gene calls are TRBV11-3 and TRBJ1-1; D unresolved. Germline V CDR1 and CDR2: SGHNT, YENEEA. The CDR3 runs to 13 residues. Trimming shortened V by 2 bases and J by 5 bases, and 9 bases separated the two germline ends. CDR3 sequence reads: CASSLITGTEAFF. CDR3 nucleotides: TGTGCCAGCAGCTTAATAACGGGAACTGAAGCTTTCTTT.

This clone occurred once. The V call is TRBV29-1, the J call TRBJ2-5; 16 nucleotides line up with TRBD2. Unmatched junction bases numbered 11, after V lost 8 bases and J lost 5 bases. The CDR3 has 16 residues. The germline V gene encodes CDR1 SQVTM and CDR2 ANQGSEA. The CDR3 spells CSIGGLAGGPSETQYF. DNA of the CDR3: TGCAGCATTGGGGGACTAGCGGGAGGGCCGAGTGAGACCCAGTACTTC.

The chain recombines TRBV24-1 with TRBJ2-1; D might be TRBD1 (6 bases). CDR3 size: 16 residues. CDR1 KGHDR and CDR2 SFDVKD come from the germline V gene. V dropped 7 bases and J dropped 5 bases, with 20 bases sitting between them. This CDR3 is CATSRRGASIHNEQFF. The CDR3 DNA reads TGTGCCACCAGCCGCAGGGGTGCAAGCATCCACAATGAGCAGTTCTTC.

The genes are TRBV6-5 and TRBJ1-1, with TRBD1 matching 10 bases. This CDR3 spans 14 amino acids. The germline gives CDR1 MNHEY, CDR2 SVGAGI. The ends lost 7 bases at V and 5 bases at J; junction bases unmatched: 7. The CDR3 protein is CASISGQGVTEAFF. CDR3 sequence (DNA): TGTGCCAGCATCTCCGGACAGGGGGTGACTGAAGCTTTCTTT.

V and J are TRBV6-4 and TRBJ2-7, with 11 bases matching TRBD2. Germline V gene data show CDR1 as MRHNA and CDR2 as SNTAGT. V shed 3 bases and J 0 bases; nucleotides not matched to a gene: 1. The CDR3 has 15 residues. CDR3 nucleotides: TGTGCCAGCAGTGAACTAGCGGGAGCCTCCTACGAGCAGTACTTC. As protein: CASSELAGASYEQYF.

The rearrangement uses TRBV21-1 and TRBJ2-7; no check of the table's D call, TRBD2, against the DNA was made. TRBV21-1 is marked as a pseudogene. The CDR3 consists of 20 residues. CDR3 region: CASSKARLPPHGFSSYEQYF. In nucleotides, the CDR3 is TGTGCCAGCAGCAAAGCGCGACTCCCCCCGCACGGTTTTAGCTCCTACGAGCAGTACTTC.

The rearrangement links TRBV29-1 to TRBJ2-1; D possibly corresponds to TRBD2 (7 bases). CDR1 and CDR2 from the germline V gene are SQVTM and ANQGSEA. Trimming removed 4 bases at V and 8 bases at J, with 18 bases between. This CDR3 spans 14 amino acids. For the CDR3, the DNA is TGCAGCGTTGTAGGGAGGGCCAAGGGGGATGAGCAGTTCTTC. Its protein is CSVVGRAKGDEQFF.

This chain joins TRBV19 and TRBJ2-7, with D hard to call. This CDR3 region has 9 residues. Per the germline V gene, CDR1 is LNHDA and CDR2 is SQIVND (reference sequence). V was cut by 7 bases and J by 5 bases, with 3 bases left in between. CDR3 in amino acids: CASKNEQYF. The CDR3, as DNA: TGTGCCAGTAAAAACGAGCAGTACTTC.

The V and J genes are TRBV7-9 and TRBJ2-3; D possibly corresponds to TRBD1 (6 bases). Looked up from germline, CDR1 is SEHNR and CDR2 is FQNEAQ (reference sequence). V lost 3 bases, J lost 2 bases, and 12 bases lay in between. The CDR3 has 15 amino acids. The CDR3: CASSFGQMFTDTQYF. CDR3 DNA sequence: TGTGCCAGCAGCTTCGGACAGATGTTCACAGATACGCAGTATTTT.

V is TRBV4-1 and J is TRBJ2-1; maybe TRBD1 (6 bases). The CDR3 extends over 15 amino acids. Trimming removed 4 bases from V and 0 bases from J, with 10 bases in between. Germline values: CDR1 MGHRA, CDR2 YSYEKL. The CDR3 is CASSRGQNSYNEQFF. The DNA for the CDR3 is TGCGCCAGCAGCCGTGGACAGAACTCCTACAATGAGCAGTTCTTC.

The chain links TRBV24-1 to TRBJ2-7, with 11 bases lining up with TRBD1. Looked up from germline, CDR1 is KGHDR and CDR2 is SFDVKD. Trimming cost V 5 bases and J 4 bases; bases outside gene matches: 3. This CDR3 spans 14 amino acids. In DNA form, the CDR3 reads TGTGCCACCAGTGGGACAGGGGGCAGGTACGAGCAGTACTTC. Protein: CATSGTGGRYEQYF.

In its sample, this clone was seen a few times. The chain is built from TRBV5-5 and TRBJ2-3; D gene unclear. Germline CDR1 reads SGHKS; CDR2 reads YYEKEE (reference sequence). V dropped 0 bases and J dropped 0 bases, with 8 bases sitting between them. CDR3 length: 15 residues. The CDR3 DNA follows: TGTGCCAGCAGCTTGGGGCAGACTAGCACAGATACGCAGTATTTT. Translated: CASSLGQTSTDTQYF.

V is TRBV18 and J is TRBJ1-2; D remains ambiguous. Trimming cost V 1 base and J 2 bases, with 11 bases left between them. Germline assignment: CDR1 KGHSH and CDR2 LQKENI. The CDR3 is 15 amino acids. The CDR3 sequence: CASSPQQERNYGYTF. CDR3 coding DNA: TGTGCCAGCTCACCACAGCAGGAGCGAAACTATGGCTACACCTTC.

The V and J genes are TRBV10-1 and TRBJ1-1; 8 bases are shared with TRBD1. This CDR3 has 13 amino acids. V lost 7 bases, J lost 4 bases, and 5 bases stayed unmatched. Germline V gene lookup returns CDR1 WNHNN and CDR2 SYGVQD (reference sequence). The CDR3 nucleotides read TGCGCCAGCACTATAACAGGGGGCACTGAAGCTTTCTTT. This encodes CASTITGGTEAFF.

This chain links TRBV5-1 with TRBJ1-2; possible D gene TRBD1, 5 bases. The CDR3 extends over 14 amino acids. CDR1 is SGHRS and CDR2 is YFSETQ in the germline V gene. V was clipped by 0 bases and J by 1 base, with 7 bases between them. Here the CDR3 reads CASSLGDSNYGYTF. CDR3 in DNA: TGCGCCAGCAGCTTGGGCGACAGTAACTATGGCTACACCTTC.

This chain uses TRBV5-1 with TRBJ1-2; D gene ambiguous. V lost 1 base and J 1 base, leaving 14 bases between the germline ends. From germline, CDR1 is SGHRS and CDR2 YFSETQ. CDR3 length: 16 amino acids. The DNA of the CDR3 is TGCGCCAGCAGCTTGTCGGGCCCGACAAATAACTATGGCTACACCTTC. Translated, it gives CASSLSGPTNNYGYTF. Full variable domain (rest looked up from reference TRBV5-1 and TRBJ1-2): KAGVTQTPRYLIKTRGQQVTLSCSPISGHRSVSWYQQTPGQGLQFLFEYFSETQRNKGNFPGRFSGRQFSNSRSEMNVSTLELGDSALYLCASSLSGPTNNYGYTFGSGTRLTVV.

The rearrangement uses TRBV10-3 and TRBJ1-1; possibly TRBD1 for D (5 bases). The CDR3 runs to 13 residues. CDR1 ENHRY and CDR2 SYGVKD come from the germline V gene. The V gene lost 8 bases and the J gene lost 1 base, with 11 bases spanning the gap. The CDR3 DNA is TGTGCCATCTCTGTGGGGCCGAACACTGAAGCTTTCTTT. Protein sequence: CAISVGPNTEAFF.

In nucleotides, the CDR3 is TGTGCCAGCAGCACGGGAGGGGGAAATGGCTACACCTTC. The encoded protein is CASSTGGGNGYTF. The V gene is TRBV2, the J gene TRBJ1-2, with D possibly being TRBD1 (6 bases). Germline V gives CDR1 SNHLY, CDR2 FYNNEI. V gave up 6 bases and J gave up 6 bases, with 14 bases separating them. The CDR3 extends over 13 amino acids.

The chain couples TRBV11-2 to TRBJ2-2; 7 nucleotides line up with TRBD1. V lost 1 base and J lost 1; bases outside the gene matches: 6. Germline V gene lookup returns CDR1 SGHAT and CDR2 FQNNGV. The CDR3 extends over 17 amino acids. DNA of the CDR3: TGTGCCAGCAGCTTAGGAACCTGGGACAGGAACACCGGGGAGCTGTTTTTT. Translating it yields CASSLGTWDRNTGELFF.

The rearrangement joins TRBV30 to TRBJ1-6, with 9 bases lining up with TRBD1. From germline, CDR1 is GTSNPN and CDR2 SVGIG (reference sequence). V shed 1 base and J 8 bases; nucleotides not matched to a gene: 9. The CDR3 runs to 16 residues. The CDR3: CAWSGTGGSGHSPLHF. The CDR3 region has the DNA TGTGCCTGGAGTGGTACAGGGGGCTCGGGTCATTCACCCCTCCACTTT.

The chain joins TRBV12-3 or TRBV12-4 to TRBJ2-5; D is uncertain. With 3 bases removed from V and 7 bases from J, the gap between germline ends came to 9 bases. The CDR3 sequence is 12 residues long. The CDR3 loop is CASSLGWGTQYF. In DNA, the CDR3 is TGTGCCAGCAGTTTGGGGTGGGGGACCCAGTACTTC.

This clone was seen a handful of times. At one end the junction does not follow the germline gene, possibly because of a read error. V usage is TRBV11-2 and J usage is TRBJ2-7; 10 bases map to TRBD1. Germline CDR1 is SGHAT and CDR2 is FQNNGV. The CDR3 has 14 residues. CDR3 bases: TGTGCCAGCAGCCTAGACAGGGGGCTTGTCGAGCAGTACTTC. This encodes CASSLDRGLVEQYF.

V and J are TRBV23-1 and TRBJ2-7; D call uncertain. TRBV23-1 is an ORF for which the function is uncertain. The CDR3 is made up of 13 amino acids. V was pared by 0 bases and J by 2 bases, with 5 bases between. This chain's CDR3 is CASSQSKAYEQYF. CDR3 nucleotides: TGCGCCAGCAGTCAATCGAAGGCCTACGAGCAGTACTTC.

V usage is TRBV6-1 and J usage is TRBJ2-2; 11 bases align to TRBD2. The CDR3 runs to 16 residues. J gave up 4 bases and V 4 bases, and 5 bases lay outside the gene matches. Germline V gene lookup returns CDR1 MNHNS and CDR2 SASEGT. CDR3 sequence (DNA): TGTGCCAGCAGTGGACTAGCGGGGCCAAGCACCGGGGAGCTGTTTTTT. Translating gives CASSGLAGPSTGELFF.

In the case of this clone: A read error may produce the germline difference seen at one junction end. The rearrangement links TRBV7-7 to TRBJ2-5, with 11 bases that match TRBD1. Germline CDR1 SSHAT, CDR2 FNYEAQ (reference sequence). CDR3 size: 15 residues. The CDR3 spells CASSLSGTGGETQYF. DNA of the CDR3: TGTGCTAGCAGCTTGTCCGGGACAGGGGGAGAGACCCAGTACTTC.

The chain employs TRBV27 and TRBJ2-7; D is unclear. V lost 6 bases and J lost 0, with 9 bases in between. This CDR3 spans 13 amino acids. The germline V gene has CDR1 MNHEY and CDR2 SMNVEV (reference sequence). Here the CDR3 DNA reads TGTGCCAGCAGCAACGGGTACTCCTACGAGCAGTACTTC. Its protein product is CASSNGYSYEQYF.